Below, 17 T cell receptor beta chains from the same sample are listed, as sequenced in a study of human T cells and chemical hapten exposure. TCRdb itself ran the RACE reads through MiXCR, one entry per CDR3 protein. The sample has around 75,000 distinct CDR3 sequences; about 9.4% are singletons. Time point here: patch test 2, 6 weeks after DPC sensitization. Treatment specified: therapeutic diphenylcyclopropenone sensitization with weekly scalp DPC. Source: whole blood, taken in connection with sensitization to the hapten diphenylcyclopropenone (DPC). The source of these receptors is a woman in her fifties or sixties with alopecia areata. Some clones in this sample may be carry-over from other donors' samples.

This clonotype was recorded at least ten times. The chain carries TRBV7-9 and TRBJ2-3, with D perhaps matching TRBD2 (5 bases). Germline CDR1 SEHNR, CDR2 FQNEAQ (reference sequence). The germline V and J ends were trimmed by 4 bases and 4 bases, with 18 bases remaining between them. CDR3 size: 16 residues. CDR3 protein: CASSSNKRRVADTQYF. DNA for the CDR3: TGTGCCAGCAGCTCGAATAAGAGGCGGGTAGCAGATACGCAGTATTTT. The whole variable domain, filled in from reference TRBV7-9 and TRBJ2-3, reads DTGVSQNPRHKITKRGQNVTFRCDPISEHNRLYWYRQTLGQGPEFLTYFQNEAQLEKSRLLSDRFSAERPKGSFSTLEIQRTEQGDSAMYLCASSSNKRRVADTQYFGPGTRLTVL.

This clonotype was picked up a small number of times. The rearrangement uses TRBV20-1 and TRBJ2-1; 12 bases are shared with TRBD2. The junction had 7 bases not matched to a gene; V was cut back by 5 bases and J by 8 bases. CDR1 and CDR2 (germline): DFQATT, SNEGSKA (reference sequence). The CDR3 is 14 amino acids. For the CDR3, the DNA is TGCAGTGCTCTACGGACTAGCGGGACACATGAGCAGTTCTTC. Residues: CSALRTSGTHEQFF.

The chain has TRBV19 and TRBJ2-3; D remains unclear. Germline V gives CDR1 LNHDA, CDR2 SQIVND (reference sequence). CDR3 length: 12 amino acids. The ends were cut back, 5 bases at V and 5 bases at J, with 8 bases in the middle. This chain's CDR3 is CASSPSQDTQYF. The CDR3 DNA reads TGTGCCAGTAGTCCTTCTCAAGATACGCAGTATTTT. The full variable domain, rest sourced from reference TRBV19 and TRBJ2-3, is DGGITQSPKYLFRKEGQNVTLSCEQNLNHDAMYWYRQDPGQGLRLIYYSQIVNDFQKGDIAEGYSVSREKKESFPLTVTSAQKNPTAFYLCASSPSQDTQYFGPGTRLTVL.

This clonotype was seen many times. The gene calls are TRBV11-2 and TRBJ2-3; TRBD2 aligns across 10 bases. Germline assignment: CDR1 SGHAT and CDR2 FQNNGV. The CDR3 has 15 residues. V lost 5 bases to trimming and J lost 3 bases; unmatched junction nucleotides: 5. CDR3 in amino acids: CASSPLAGATDTQYF. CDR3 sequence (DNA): TGTGCCAGCAGCCCCCTAGCGGGAGCAACAGATACGCAGTATTTT. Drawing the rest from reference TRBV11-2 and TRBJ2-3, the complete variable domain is EAGVAQSPRYKIIEKRQSVAFWCNPISGHATLYWYQQILGQGPKLLIQFQNNGVVDDSQLPKDRFSAERLKGVDSTLKIQPAKLEDSAVYLCASSPLAGATDTQYFGPGTRLTVL.

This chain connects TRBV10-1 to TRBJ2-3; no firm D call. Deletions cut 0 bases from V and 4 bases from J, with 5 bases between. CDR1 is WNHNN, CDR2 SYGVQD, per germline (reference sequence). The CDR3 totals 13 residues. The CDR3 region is CASSESIADTQYF. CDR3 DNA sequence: TGCGCCAGCAGTGAGTCGATAGCAGATACGCAGTATTTT.

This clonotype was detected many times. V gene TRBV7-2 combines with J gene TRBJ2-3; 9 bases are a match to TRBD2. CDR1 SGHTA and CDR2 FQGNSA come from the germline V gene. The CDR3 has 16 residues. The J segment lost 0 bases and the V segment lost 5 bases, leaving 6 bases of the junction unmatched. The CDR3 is CASSLSSGMSTDTQYF. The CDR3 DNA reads TGTGCCAGCAGCCTATCTAGCGGGATGAGCACAGATACGCAGTATTTT.

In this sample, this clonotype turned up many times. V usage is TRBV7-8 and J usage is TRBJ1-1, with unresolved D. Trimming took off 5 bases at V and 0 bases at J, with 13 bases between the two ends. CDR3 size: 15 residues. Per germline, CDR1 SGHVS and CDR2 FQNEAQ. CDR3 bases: TGTGCCAGCAGCCCGTGGGCGAGTATGAACACTGAAGCTTTCTTT. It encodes CASSPWASMNTEAFF.

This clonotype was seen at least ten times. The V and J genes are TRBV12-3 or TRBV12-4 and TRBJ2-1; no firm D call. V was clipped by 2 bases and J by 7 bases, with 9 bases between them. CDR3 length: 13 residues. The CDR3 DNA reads TGTGCCAGCAGTTTATGGCTAGGTAATGAGCAGTTCTTC. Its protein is CASSLWLGNEQFF.

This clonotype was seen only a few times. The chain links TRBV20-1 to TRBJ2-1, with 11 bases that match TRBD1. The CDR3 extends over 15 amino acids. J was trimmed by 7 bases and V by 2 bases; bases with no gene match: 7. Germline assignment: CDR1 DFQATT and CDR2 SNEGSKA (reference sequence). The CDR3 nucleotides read TGCAGTGCTAGATGGGACAGGGGGTCGAAAAATGAGCAGTTCTTC. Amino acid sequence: CSARWDRGSKNEQFF.

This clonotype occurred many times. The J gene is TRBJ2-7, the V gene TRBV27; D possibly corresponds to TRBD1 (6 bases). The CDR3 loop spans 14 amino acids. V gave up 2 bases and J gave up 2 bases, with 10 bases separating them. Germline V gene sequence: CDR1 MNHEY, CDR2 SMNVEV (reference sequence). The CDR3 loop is CASSLTGHPYEQYF. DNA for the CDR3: TGTGCCAGCAGTTTAACGGGACACCCCTACGAGCAGTACTTC.

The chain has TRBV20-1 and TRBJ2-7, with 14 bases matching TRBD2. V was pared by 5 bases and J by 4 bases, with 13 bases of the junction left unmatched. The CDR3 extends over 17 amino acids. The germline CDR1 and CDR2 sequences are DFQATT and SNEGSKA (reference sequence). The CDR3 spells CSAADLMGLAGAYEQYF. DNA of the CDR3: TGCAGTGCTGCTGACCTAATGGGACTAGCGGGAGCGTACGAGCAGTACTTC.

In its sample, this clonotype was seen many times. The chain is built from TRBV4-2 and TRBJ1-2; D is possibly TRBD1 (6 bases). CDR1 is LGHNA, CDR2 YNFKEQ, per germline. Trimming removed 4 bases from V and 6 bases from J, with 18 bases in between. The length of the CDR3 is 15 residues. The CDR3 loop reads CASSLQGRQIHGYTF. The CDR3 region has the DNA TGTGCCAGCAGCCTTCAGGGGCGGCAGATACATGGCTACACCTTC.

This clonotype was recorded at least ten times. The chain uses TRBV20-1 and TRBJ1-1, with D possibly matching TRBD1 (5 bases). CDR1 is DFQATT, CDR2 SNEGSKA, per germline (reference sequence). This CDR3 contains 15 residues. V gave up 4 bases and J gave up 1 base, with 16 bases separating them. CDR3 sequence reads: CSAIFRERGNTEAFF. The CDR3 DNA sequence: TGCAGTGCTATTTTCAGGGAGAGGGGGAACACTGAAGCTTTCTTT.

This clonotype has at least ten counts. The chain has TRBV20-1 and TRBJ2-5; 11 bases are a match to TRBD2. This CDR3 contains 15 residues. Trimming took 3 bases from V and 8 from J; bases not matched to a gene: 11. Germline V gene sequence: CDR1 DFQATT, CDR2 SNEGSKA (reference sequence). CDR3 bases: TGCAGTGCTAGTAGGGCTAGCGGGAGGTCCGTCACCCAGTACTTC. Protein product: CSASRASGRSVTQYF.

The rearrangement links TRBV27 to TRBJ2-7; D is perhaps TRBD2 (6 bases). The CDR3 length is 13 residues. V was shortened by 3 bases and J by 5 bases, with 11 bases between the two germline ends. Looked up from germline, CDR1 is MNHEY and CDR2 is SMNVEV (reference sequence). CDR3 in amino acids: CASSFRGGNEQYF. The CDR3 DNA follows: TGTGCCAGCAGTTTTAGAGGAGGGAACGAGCAGTACTTC.

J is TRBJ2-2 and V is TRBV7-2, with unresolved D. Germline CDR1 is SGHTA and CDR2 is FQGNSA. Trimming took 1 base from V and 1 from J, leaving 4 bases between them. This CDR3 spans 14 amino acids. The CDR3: CASSLGVNTGELFF. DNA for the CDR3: TGTGCCAGCAGCTTAGGAGTGAACACCGGGGAGCTGTTTTTT. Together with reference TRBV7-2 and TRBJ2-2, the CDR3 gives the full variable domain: GAGVSQSPSNKVTEKGKDVELRCDPISGHTALYWYRQSLGQGLEFLIYFQGNSAPDKSGLPSDRFSAERTGGSVSTLTIQRTQQEDSAVYLCASSLGVNTGELFFGEGSRLTVL.

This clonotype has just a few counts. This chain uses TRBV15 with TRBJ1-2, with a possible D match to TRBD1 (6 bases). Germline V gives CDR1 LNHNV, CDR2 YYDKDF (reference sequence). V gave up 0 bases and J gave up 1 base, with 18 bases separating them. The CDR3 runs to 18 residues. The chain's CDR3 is CATSREGNRENHNYGYTF. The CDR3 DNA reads TGTGCCACCAGCAGAGAGGGCAACAGGGAAAATCATAACTATGGCTACACCTTC.